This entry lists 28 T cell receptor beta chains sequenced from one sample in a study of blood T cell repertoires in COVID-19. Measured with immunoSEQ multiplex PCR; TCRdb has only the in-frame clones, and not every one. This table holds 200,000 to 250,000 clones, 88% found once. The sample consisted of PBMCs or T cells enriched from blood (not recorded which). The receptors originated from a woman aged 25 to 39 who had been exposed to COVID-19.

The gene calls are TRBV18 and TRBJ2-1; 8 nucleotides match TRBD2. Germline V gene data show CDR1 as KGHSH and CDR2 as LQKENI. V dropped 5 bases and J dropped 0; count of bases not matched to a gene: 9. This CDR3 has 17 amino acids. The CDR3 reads CASSKSSGTNSYNEQFF. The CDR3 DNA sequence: TGTGCCAGCTCAAAGAGTAGCGGGACCAACTCCTACAATGAGCAGTTCTTC.

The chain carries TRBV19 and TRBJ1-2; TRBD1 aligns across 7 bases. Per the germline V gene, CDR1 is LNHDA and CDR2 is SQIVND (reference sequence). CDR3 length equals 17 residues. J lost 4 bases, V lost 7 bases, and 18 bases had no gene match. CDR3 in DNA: TGTGCCAGTAACGGCCGGGCAGGGGGTCGGGACCTCTATGGCTACACCTTC. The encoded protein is CASNGRAGGRDLYGYTF.

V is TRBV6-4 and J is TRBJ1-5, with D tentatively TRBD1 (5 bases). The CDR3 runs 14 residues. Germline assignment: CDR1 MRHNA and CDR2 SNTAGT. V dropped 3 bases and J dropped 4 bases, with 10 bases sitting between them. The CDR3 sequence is CASSETQGNQPQHF. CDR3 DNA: TGTGCCAGCAGTGAGACCCAGGGAAATCAGCCCCAGCATTTT.

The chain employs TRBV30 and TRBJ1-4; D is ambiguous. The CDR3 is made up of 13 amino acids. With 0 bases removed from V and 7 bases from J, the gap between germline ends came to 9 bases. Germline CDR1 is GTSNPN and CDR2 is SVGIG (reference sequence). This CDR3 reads CAWSVWGGEKLFF. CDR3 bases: TGTGCCTGGAGTGTTTGGGGAGGTGAAAAACTGTTTTTT.

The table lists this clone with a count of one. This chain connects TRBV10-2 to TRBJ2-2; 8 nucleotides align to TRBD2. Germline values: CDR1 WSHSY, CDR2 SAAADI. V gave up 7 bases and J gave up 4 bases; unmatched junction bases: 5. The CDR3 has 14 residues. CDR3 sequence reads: CASTREGGTGELFF. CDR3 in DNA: TGCGCCAGCACTCGGGAGGGGGGCACCGGGGAGCTGTTTTTT.

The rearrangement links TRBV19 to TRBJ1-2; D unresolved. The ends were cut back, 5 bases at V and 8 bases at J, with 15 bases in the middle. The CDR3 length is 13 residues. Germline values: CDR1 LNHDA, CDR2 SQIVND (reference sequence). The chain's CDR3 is CASSAGPAGGYTF. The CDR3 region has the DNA TGTGCCAGTAGTGCCGGGCCGGCGGGAGGCTACACCTTC.

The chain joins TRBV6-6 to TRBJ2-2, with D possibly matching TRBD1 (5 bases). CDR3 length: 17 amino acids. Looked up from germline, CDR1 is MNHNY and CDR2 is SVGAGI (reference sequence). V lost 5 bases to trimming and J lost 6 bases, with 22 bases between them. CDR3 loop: CASSPVRSRVAPGELFF. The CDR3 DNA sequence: TGTGCCAGCAGTCCAGTTAGGAGCAGGGTAGCCCCCGGGGAGCTGTTTTTT.

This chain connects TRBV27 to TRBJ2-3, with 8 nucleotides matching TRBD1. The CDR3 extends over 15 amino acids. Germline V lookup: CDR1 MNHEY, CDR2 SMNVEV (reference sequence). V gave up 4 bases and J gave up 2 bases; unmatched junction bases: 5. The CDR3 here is CASSSGTGYTDTQYF. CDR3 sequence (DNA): TGTGCCAGCAGTTCCGGGACAGGCTACACAGATACGCAGTATTTT.

Here the CDR3 DNA reads TGTGCCAGCAGCTTTAGCGGGAGTGGAAATGAGCAGTTCTTC. Its translation: CASSFSGSGNEQFF. The chain has TRBV5-4 and TRBJ2-1, with 9 bases aligning to TRBD2. Germline CDR1 SGHNT, CDR2 YYREEE (reference sequence). The junction had 4 bases not matched to a gene; V was cut back by 2 bases and J by 7 bases. CDR3 length: 14 residues.

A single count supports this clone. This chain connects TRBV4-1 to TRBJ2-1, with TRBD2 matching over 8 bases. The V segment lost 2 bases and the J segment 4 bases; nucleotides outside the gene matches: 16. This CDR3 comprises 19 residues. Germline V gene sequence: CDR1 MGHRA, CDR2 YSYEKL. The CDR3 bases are TGCGCCAGCAGCCAAAAAAGGTTAGCGGGGCCTCCCTTTTACAATGAGCAGTTCTTC. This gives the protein CASSQKRLAGPPFYNEQFF.

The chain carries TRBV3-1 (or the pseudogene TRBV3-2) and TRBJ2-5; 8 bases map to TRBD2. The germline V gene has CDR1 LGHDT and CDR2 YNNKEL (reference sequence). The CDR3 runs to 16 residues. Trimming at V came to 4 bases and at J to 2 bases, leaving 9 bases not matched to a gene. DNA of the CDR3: TGTGCCAGCAGCCTAGAGGTTAGCGGGATACAAGAGACCCAGTACTTC. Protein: CASSLEVSGIQETQYF.

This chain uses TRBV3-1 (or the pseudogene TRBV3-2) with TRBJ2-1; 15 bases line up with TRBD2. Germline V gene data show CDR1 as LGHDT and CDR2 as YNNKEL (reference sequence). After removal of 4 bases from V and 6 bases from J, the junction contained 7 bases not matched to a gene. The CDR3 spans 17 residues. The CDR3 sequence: CASSRTSGRVDLNEQFF. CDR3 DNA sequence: TGTGCCAGCAGCCGGACTAGCGGGAGGGTCGACCTCAATGAGCAGTTCTTC.

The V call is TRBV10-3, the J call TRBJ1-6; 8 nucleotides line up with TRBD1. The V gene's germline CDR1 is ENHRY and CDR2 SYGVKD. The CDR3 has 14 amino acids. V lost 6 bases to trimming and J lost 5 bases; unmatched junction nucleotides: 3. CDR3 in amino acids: CAIRGTGDNSPLHF. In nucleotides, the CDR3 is TGTGCCATCAGGGGGACAGGCGATAATTCACCCCTCCACTTT.

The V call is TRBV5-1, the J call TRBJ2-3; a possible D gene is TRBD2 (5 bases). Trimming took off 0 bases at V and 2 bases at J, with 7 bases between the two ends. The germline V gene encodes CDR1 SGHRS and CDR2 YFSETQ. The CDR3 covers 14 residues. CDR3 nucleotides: TGCGCCAGCAGCTTGGCGACTAACACAGATACGCAGTATTTT. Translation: CASSLATNTDTQYF.

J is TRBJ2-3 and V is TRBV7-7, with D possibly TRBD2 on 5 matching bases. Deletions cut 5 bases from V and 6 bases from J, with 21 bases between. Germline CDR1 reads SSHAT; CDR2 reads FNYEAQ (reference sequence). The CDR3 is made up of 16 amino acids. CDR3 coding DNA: TGTGCCAGCAGCGAGGGCCACGCAGATGAAGTGGATACGCAGTATTTT. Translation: CASSEGHADEVDTQYF.

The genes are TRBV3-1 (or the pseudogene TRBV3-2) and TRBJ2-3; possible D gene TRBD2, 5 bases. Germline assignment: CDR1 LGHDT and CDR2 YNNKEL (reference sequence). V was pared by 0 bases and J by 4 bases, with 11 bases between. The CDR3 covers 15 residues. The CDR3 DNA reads TGTGCCAGCAGCCAAGAGGTTAGCGTGGCAGATACGCAGTATTTT. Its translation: CASSQEVSVADTQYF.

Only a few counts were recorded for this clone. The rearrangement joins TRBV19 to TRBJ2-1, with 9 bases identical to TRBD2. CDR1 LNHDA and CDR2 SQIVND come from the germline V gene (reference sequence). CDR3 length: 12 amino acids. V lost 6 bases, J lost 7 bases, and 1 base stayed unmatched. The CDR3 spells CASRSGGNEQFF. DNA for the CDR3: TGTGCCAGTAGGAGCGGGGGGAATGAGCAGTTCTTC.

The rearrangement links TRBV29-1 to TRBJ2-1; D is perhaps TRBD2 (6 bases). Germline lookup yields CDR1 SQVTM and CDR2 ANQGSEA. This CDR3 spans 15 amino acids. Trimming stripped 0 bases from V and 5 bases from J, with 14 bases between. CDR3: CSVEDPGGKDNEQFF. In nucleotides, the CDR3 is TGCAGCGTTGAAGATCCAGGCGGGAAGGACAATGAGCAGTTCTTC.

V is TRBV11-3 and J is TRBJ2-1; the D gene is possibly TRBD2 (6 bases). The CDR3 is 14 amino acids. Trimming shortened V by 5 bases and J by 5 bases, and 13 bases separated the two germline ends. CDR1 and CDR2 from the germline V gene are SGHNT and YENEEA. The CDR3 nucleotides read TGTGCCAGCAGCACCCTGGGAGGAGACAATGAGCAGTTCTTC. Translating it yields CASSTLGGDNEQFF.

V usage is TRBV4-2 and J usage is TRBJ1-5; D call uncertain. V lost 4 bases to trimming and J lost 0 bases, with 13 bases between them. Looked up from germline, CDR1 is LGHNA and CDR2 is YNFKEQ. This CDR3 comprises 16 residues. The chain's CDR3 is CASSLSSGHSNQPQHF. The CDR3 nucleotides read TGTGCCAGCAGCCTTTCCTCAGGCCATAGCAATCAGCCCCAGCATTTT.

CDR3 sequence reads: CAWTPRAAGELFF. CDR3 DNA sequence: TGTGCCTGGACCCCCCGCGCGGCCGGGGAGCTGTTTTTT. This chain joins TRBV30 and TRBJ2-2; no firm D call. Trimming cost V 4 bases and J 6 bases, with 12 bases left between them. Germline-derived CDR1 and CDR2 are GTSNPN and SVGIG (reference sequence). The CDR3 totals 13 residues. The full variable domain, with the rest looked up from reference TRBV30 and TRBJ2-2, is SQTIHQWPATLVQPVGSPLSLECTVEGTSNPNLYWYRQAAGRGLQLLFYSVGIGQISSEVPQNLSASRPQDRQFILSSKKLLLSDSGFYLCAWTPRAAGELFFGEGSRLTVL.

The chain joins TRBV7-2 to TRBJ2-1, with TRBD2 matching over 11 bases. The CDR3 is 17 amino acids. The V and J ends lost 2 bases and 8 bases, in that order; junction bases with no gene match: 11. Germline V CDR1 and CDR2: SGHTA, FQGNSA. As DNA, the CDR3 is TGTGCCAGCAGCTTAAATGCGGCTAGCGGGAGGTGGCATGAGCAGTTCTTC. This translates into CASSLNAASGRWHEQFF.

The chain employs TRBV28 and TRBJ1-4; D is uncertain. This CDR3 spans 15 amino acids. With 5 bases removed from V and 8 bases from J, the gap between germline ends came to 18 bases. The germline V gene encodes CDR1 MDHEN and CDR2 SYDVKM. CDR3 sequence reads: CASSAPGERLEKLFF. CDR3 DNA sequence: TGTGCCAGCAGTGCCCCCGGTGAGAGGTTAGAAAAACTGTTTTTT.

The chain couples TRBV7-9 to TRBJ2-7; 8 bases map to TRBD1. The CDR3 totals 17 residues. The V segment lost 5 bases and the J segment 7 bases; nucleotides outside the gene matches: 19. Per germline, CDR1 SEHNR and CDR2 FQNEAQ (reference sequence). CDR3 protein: CASSPSNFGQGMREQYF. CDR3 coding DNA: TGTGCCAGCAGCCCCAGTAATTTTGGACAGGGAATGAGGGAGCAGTACTTC.

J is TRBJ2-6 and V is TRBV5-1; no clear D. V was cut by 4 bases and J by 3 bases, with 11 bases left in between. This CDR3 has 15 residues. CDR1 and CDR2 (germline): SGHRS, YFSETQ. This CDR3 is CASSPQTRGANVLTF. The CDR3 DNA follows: TGCGCCAGCAGCCCTCAAACGCGTGGGGCCAACGTCCTGACTTTC.

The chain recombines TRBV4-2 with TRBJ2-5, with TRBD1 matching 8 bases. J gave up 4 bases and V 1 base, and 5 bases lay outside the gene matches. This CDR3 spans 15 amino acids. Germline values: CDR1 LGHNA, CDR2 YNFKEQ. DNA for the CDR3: TGTGCCAGCAGCCAAGCGGACAGGGTTGCAGAGACCCAGTACTTC. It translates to CASSQADRVAETQYF.

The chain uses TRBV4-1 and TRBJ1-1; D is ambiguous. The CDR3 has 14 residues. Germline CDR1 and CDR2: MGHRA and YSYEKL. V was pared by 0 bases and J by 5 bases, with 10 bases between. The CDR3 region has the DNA TGCGCCAGCAGCCAAGATGGAGGGAAAACTGAAGCTTTCTTT. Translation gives CASSQDGGKTEAFF.

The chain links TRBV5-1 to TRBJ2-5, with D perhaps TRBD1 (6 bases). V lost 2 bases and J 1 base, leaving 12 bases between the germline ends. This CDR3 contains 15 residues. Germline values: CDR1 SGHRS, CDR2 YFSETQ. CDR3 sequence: CASSFTGISQETQYF. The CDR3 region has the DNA TGCGCCAGCAGCTTTACAGGGATCTCCCAAGAGACCCAGTACTTC.